This TCR beta chain was sequenced for a study of neoadjuvant anti-PD-1 for oral cavity cancer. Study details: Patients mostly received three to four biweekly nivolumab doses at 3 mg/kg before surgery. Study-wide points: Only a few patients per response group were TCR-analyzed; validation needed.

Regarding time point: after neoadjuvant nivolumab, at surgical resection. This clone was recorded once. What it recognizes is unknown. Method: immunoSEQ multiplex PCR; TCRdb's copy keeps in-frame clones and lacks some. The data show roughly 32,000 clones, with more than 65% seen just once and roughly 3.2% held by the top ten. The CDR3 is made up of 15 amino acids. Germline CDR1 reads MNHEY; CDR2 reads SMNVEV (reference sequence). V lost 6 bases, J lost 6 bases, and 15 bases lay in between. This clonotype was obtained from a person aged 40 to 85 with oral cavity squamous cell carcinoma. J is TRBJ1-6 and V is TRBV27, with D perhaps TRBD1 (6 bases). The sample here was PBMCs, taken after nivolumab (anti-PD-1) treatment. CDR3 region: CASRTQGSRNSPLHF. CDR3 DNA sequence: TGTGCCAGCAGGACACAGGGTTCTCGTAATTCACCCCTCCACTTT.